The 14 T cell receptor beta chains below were found in one sample sequenced in a study of CD8 T cells in ankylosing spondylitis. TCRdb re-analysed the 5' RACE reads in MiXCR, keeping a single row per CDR3 protein. The repertoire holds roughly 200,000 distinct CDR3 sequences, with roughly 24% as singletons. The sample was blood, either unsorted or a sorted T cell fraction (not recorded which). These receptors originate from a male donor with ankylosing spondylitis or in good health (not recorded which).

Only a few counts were recorded for this clonotype. V gene TRBV13 combines with J gene TRBJ2-1; 10 bases agree with TRBD2. The germline V gene encodes CDR1 PRHDT and CDR2 FYEKMQ (reference sequence). V lost 11 bases and J lost 0; bases outside the gene matches: 16. The CDR3 extends over 18 amino acids. The CDR3 is CACTGGLAGVSSYNEQFF. The CDR3 coding sequence is TGTGCCTGCACTGGGGGCCTAGCGGGGGTAAGCTCCTACAATGAGCAGTTCTTC.

This clonotype was seen at least ten times. The CDR3 DNA is TGTGCCAGCAGCCTCATCGGGGACAGGGGGTCATACGAGCAGTACTTC. Amino acids: CASSLIGDRGSYEQYF. This chain links TRBV7-6 with TRBJ2-7, with TRBD1 matching over 11 bases. With V trimmed by 5 bases and J by 4 bases, 10 bases remained unmatched. CDR3 length equals 16 residues. Germline CDR1 and CDR2: SGHVS and FNYEAQ.

This clonotype was seen at least ten times. This CDR3 is CASSLIDRVKNTEAFF. As DNA, the CDR3 is TGTGCCAGCAGCTTAATTGACAGGGTTAAGAACACTGAAGCTTTCTTT. The gene calls are TRBV7-9 and TRBJ1-1, with 7 bases matching TRBD1. V was clipped by 2 bases and J by 1 base; unmatched bases: 7. The CDR3 spans 16 residues. Germline V lookup: CDR1 SEHNR, CDR2 FQNEAQ (reference sequence).

This clonotype was seen ten or more times. V usage is TRBV12-3 or TRBV12-4 and J usage is TRBJ2-1; a possible D gene is TRBD2 (5 bases). V was clipped by 7 bases and J by 4 bases, with 11 bases between them. The CDR3 spans 13 residues. The CDR3 loop is CASTQSGYNEQFF. CDR3 bases: TGTGCCAGCACCCAAAGCGGTTACAATGAGCAGTTCTTC.

There are many counts of this clonotype. V is TRBV6-5 and J is TRBJ1-1; D possibly corresponds to TRBD1 (6 bases). V was pared by 2 bases and J by 1 base, with 17 bases between. This CDR3 spans 17 amino acids. Germline CDR1 reads MNHEY; CDR2 reads SVGAGI. The CDR3 region has the DNA TGTGCCAGCAGTTACGTCGGGGGCGTGGGGACGAACACTGAAGCTTTCTTT. Translated: CASSYVGGVGTNTEAFF.

This clonotype was detected ten times or more. The chain joins TRBV27 to TRBJ2-1; 10 bases match TRBD2. V lost 10 bases and J lost 7; bases outside the gene matches: 10. Looked up from germline, CDR1 is MNHEY and CDR2 is SMNVEV (reference sequence). CDR3 length: 14 residues. The CDR3 protein is CATLASGSSNEQFF. Written as DNA, the CDR3 is TGTGCCACCCTCGCTAGCGGGAGTAGTAATGAGCAGTTCTTC.

This clonotype was counted many times. The V and J genes are TRBV20-1 and TRBJ2-1; unclear D gene. The V gene lost 6 bases and the J gene lost 10 bases, with 13 bases spanning the gap. Germline assignment: CDR1 DFQATT and CDR2 SNEGSKA (reference sequence). This CDR3 contains 11 residues. CDR3 DNA: TGCAGTGCCCCCCTCATCGTGGAGCAGTTCTTC. Encoded protein: CSAPLIVEQFF.

This clonotype was picked up many times. The rearrangement links TRBV5-1 to TRBJ2-1; no firm D call. Germline CDR1 SGHRS, CDR2 YFSETQ. Trimming took off 2 bases at V and 7 bases at J, with 13 bases between the two ends. The CDR3 consists of 14 residues. The CDR3 here is CASSFVGSENEQFF. The CDR3 DNA is TGCGCCAGCAGCTTCGTCGGGTCGGAAAATGAGCAGTTCTTC.

This clonotype was observed a handful of times. V and J are TRBV6-1 and TRBJ1-3; D unclear. The V gene's germline CDR1 is MNHNS and CDR2 SASEGT. The CDR3 covers 15 residues. Trimming shortened V by 6 bases and J by 0 bases, and 12 bases separated the two germline ends. The CDR3: CASSRGVSSGNTIYF. Written as DNA, the CDR3 is TGTGCCAGCAGCCGAGGCGTAAGCTCTGGAAACACCATATATTTT.

V usage is TRBV6-5 and J usage is TRBJ2-1; 7 bases match TRBD1. Germline-derived CDR1 and CDR2 are MNHEY and SVGAGI. Losses at the gene ends were 2 bases for V and 5 bases for J; bases not matched to a gene: 15. CDR3 length: 18 residues. This CDR3 reads CASSYQGVSGGKNNEQFF. Here the CDR3 DNA reads TGTGCCAGCAGTTACCAGGGGGTGAGCGGAGGTAAAAACAATGAGCAGTTCTTC.

This clonotype came up a few times. This chain links TRBV14 with TRBJ1-1; D ambiguous. The ends were cut back, 4 bases at V and 6 bases at J, with 12 bases in the middle. The length of the CDR3 is 13 residues. CDR1 and CDR2 from the germline V gene are SGHDN and FVKESK. This CDR3 reads CASSPIWSSEAFF. The CDR3 bases are TGTGCCAGCAGCCCTATATGGAGTTCTGAAGCTTTCTTT.

This clonotype was picked up many times. This chain joins TRBV7-9 and TRBJ2-5; tentatively, D is TRBD2 (6 bases). Between the trimmed V and J ends, which lost 1 base and 5 bases, there was a span of 11 bases. The germline V gene encodes CDR1 SEHNR and CDR2 FQNEAQ (reference sequence). The CDR3 length is 14 residues. Written as DNA, the CDR3 is TGTGCCAGCAGCTTAGTGCGGGATGTGGAGACCCAGTACTTC. Its translation: CASSLVRDVETQYF. Filled out from reference TRBV7-9 and TRBJ2-5, the complete variable domain reads DTGVSQNPRHKITKRGQNVTFRCDPISEHNRLYWYRQTLGQGPEFLTYFQNEAQLEKSRLLSDRFSAERPKGSFSTLEIQRTEQGDSAMYLCASSLVRDVETQYFGPGTRLLVL.

This clonotype was seen a handful of times. V and J are TRBV3-1 and TRBJ1-5; D is unresolved. Germline V gene lookup returns CDR1 LGHDT and CDR2 YNNKEL (reference sequence). The CDR3 is 15 amino acids. Trimming cost V 1 base and J 3 bases, with 10 bases left between them. The CDR3 loop reads CASSQGAGPNQPQHF. The DNA for the CDR3 is TGTGCCAGCAGCCAAGGGGCGGGCCCCAATCAGCCCCAGCATTTT.

This clonotype was found many times. The rearrangement links TRBV6-2 or TRBV6-3 to TRBJ2-5; 9 bases line up with TRBD1. With V trimmed by 7 bases and J by 4 bases, 22 bases remained unmatched. From germline, CDR1 is MNHEY and CDR2 SVGEGT. The CDR3 extends over 19 amino acids. As DNA, the CDR3 is TGTGCCAGCAAGCCACAGGGGGCCGGGGGATCTAGTCGTGGAGAGACCCAGTACTTC. The encoded protein is CASKPQGAGGSSRGETQYF.